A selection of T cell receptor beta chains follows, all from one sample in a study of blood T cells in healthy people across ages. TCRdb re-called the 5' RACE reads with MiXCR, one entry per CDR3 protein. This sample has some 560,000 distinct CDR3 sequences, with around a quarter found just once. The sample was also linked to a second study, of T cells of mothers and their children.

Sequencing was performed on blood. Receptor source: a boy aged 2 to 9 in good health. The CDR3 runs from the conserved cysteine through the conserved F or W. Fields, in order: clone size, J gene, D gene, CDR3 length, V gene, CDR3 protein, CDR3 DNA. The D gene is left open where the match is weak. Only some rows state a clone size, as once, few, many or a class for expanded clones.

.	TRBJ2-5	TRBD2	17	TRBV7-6	CASSLEFTGGYQETQYF	TGTGCCAGCAGCTTAGAATTTACGGGAGGGTACCAAGAGACCCAGTACTTC
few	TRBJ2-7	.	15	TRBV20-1	CSARGEGPSSYEQYF	TGCAGTGCTAGAGGGGAAGGGCCCAGCTCCTACGAGCAGTACTTC
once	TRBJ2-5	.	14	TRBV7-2	CASSLDRIQETQYF	TGTGCCAGCAGCCTTGACAGGATCCAAGAGACCCAGTACTTC
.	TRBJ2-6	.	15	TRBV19	CASVNGYSGANVLTF	TGTGCCAGTGTCAACGGATACTCTGGGGCCAACGTCCTGACTTTC
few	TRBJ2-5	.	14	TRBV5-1	CASSPRAGKETQYF	TGCGCCAGCAGCCCCCGGGCCGGGAAAGAGACCCAGTACTTC
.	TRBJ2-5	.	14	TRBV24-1	CATSDPRGGETQYF	TGTGCCACCAGTGATCCCCGGGGTGGTGAGACCCAGTACTTC
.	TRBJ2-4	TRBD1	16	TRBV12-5	CASGWGQPSGKNIQYF	TGTGCTAGTGGTTGGGGACAGCCTTCAGGCAAAAACATTCAGTACTTC
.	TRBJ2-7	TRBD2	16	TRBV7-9	CASSLVQLAGSYEQYF	TGTGCCAGCAGCTTAGTTCAGCTAGCGGGGTCCTACGAGCAGTACTTC
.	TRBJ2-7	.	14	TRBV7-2	CASSLNPPSYEQYF	TGTGCCAGCAGCTTAAACCCTCCCTCCTACGAGCAGTACTTC
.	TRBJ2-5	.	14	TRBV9	CASSAPRLGETQYF	TGTGCCAGCAGCGCCCCTAGACTAGGAGAGACCCAGTACTTC
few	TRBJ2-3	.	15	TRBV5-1	CASSKRQTSTDTQYF	TGCGCCAGCAGCAAAAGACAGACTAGCACAGATACGCAGTATTTT
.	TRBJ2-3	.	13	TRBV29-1	CSVVVGSADTQYF	TGCAGCGTTGTAGTGGGATCGGCAGATACGCAGTATTTT
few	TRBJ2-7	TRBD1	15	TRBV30	CAWNLRTGGVVEQYF	TGTGCCTGGAACCTTCGGACAGGGGGCGTAGTGGAGCAGTACTTC
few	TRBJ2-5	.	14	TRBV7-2	CASSALGSQETQYF	TGTGCCAGCAGCGCCCTTGGAAGTCAAGAGACCCAGTACTTC
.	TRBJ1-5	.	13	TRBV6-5	CASSRDRNQPQHF	TGTGCCAGCAGTAGAGACAGAAATCAGCCCCAGCATTTT
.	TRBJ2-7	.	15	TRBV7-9	CASSPWRGVRNEQYF	TGTGCCAGCAGCCCTTGGCGAGGAGTTCGCAACGAGCAGTACTTC
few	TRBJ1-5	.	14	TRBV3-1	CASSQDTSNQPQHF	TGTGCCAGCAGCCAAGATACTAGCAATCAGCCCCAGCATTTT
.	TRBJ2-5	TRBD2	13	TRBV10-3	CAISETGTSPQYF	TGTGCCATCAGTGAGACCGGGACTAGTCCACAGTACTTC
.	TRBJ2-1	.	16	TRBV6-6	CASSSPRALSYNEQFF	TGTGCCAGCAGTTCCCCCCGGGCCCTCTCCTACAATGAGCAGTTCTTC
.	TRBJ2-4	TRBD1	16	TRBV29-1	CSVEEIGQGRRNIQYF	TGCAGCGTTGAAGAAATAGGACAGGGAAGGCGAAACATTCAGTACTTC
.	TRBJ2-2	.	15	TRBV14	CASSRDTANTGELFF	TGTGCCAGCAGCCGGGACACCGCGAACACCGGGGAGCTGTTTTTT
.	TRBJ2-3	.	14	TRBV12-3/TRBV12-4	CASSLGRTTDTQYF	TGTGCCAGCAGTTTGGGTAGGACCACAGATACGCAGTATTTT
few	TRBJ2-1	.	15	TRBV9	CASSVGGTDYNEQFF	TGTGCCAGCAGCGTAGGGGGGACGGATTACAATGAGCAGTTCTTC
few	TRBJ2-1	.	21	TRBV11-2	CASSLGGLDPEKVQRYNEQFF	TGTGCCAGCAGCTTAGGAGGGTTGGATCCAGAGAAGGTGCAGAGATACAATGAGCAGTTCTTC